These 8 T cell receptor beta chains share one sample of origin, sequenced in a study of T cell responses to AZD1222 COVID-19 vaccine. Profiled with immunoSEQ multiplex PCR; TCRdb holds only in-frame clones, not every one. Found here are some 98,000 clones, roughly 90% of them singletons; the top ten hold approximately 16%. The sequences come from peripheral blood, collected 28 days after the second AZD1222 dose. The receptors originated from an adult who received the AZD1222 COVID-19 vaccine.

The V and J genes are TRBV30 and TRBJ1-1; D call uncertain. CDR3 length: 14 residues. CDR1 GTSNPN and CDR2 SVGIG come from the germline V gene (reference sequence). Trimming stripped 3 bases from V and 1 base from J, with 12 bases between. The CDR3 loop reads CAWRTLSGNTEAFF. The CDR3 DNA reads TGTGCCTGGAGAACGTTATCAGGGAACACTGAAGCTTTCTTT. The full variable domain, its missing parts supplied by reference TRBV30 and TRBJ1-1, is SQTIHQWPATLVQPVGSPLSLECTVEGTSNPNLYWYRQAAGRGLQLLFYSVGIGQISSEVPQNLSASRPQDRQFILSSKKLLLSDSGFYLCAWRTLSGNTEAFFGQGTRLTVV.

The chain couples TRBV19 to TRBJ2-7; no definite D call. V was pared by 1 base and J by 5 bases, with 9 bases between. CDR1 is LNHDA, CDR2 SQIVND, per germline (reference sequence). The CDR3 covers 13 residues. The chain's CDR3 is CASSIVTGHEQYF. CDR3 DNA sequence: TGTGCCAGTAGTATAGTGACGGGCCACGAGCAGTACTTC. Full variable domain (remainder filled in from reference TRBV19 and TRBJ2-7): DGGITQSPKYLFRKEGQNVTLSCEQNLNHDAMYWYRQDPGQGLRLIYYSQIVNDFQKGDIAEGYSVSREKKESFPLTVTSAQKNPTAFYLCASSIVTGHEQYFGPGTRLTVT.

The chain employs TRBV6-1 and TRBJ1-1, with D unresolved. The germline CDR1 and CDR2 sequences are MNHNS and SASEGT. This CDR3 comprises 12 residues. Trimming took off 3 bases at V and 5 bases at J, with 7 bases between the two ends. CDR3 amino acids: CASSDIGTEAFF. The CDR3 nucleotides are TGTGCCAGCAGTGATATCGGGACTGAAGCTTTCTTT.

In regard to this clone: Germline and junction disagree at one end, which may indicate a read error. This chain uses TRBV20-1 with TRBJ2-7; 7 bases are a match to TRBD1. CDR1 and CDR2 from the germline V gene are DFQATT and SNEGSKA (reference sequence). This CDR3 is 15 amino acids long. The DNA of the CDR3 is TGCAGTGCTAGTCCCGGACAGGATAATAGCTACGCGCAGTACTTC. This sequence encodes CSASPGQDNSYAQYF.

The count of this clone is one. The chain combines TRBV12-5 with TRBJ1-1; no firm D call. The CDR3 is made up of 12 amino acids. The V and J ends lost 1 base and 3 bases respectively, with 3 bases between them. The V gene's germline CDR1 is LGHNT and CDR2 FRNRAP. For the CDR3, the DNA is TGTGCTAGTGGTTTGGAGCACACTGAAGCTTTCTTT. It translates to CASGLEHTEAFF.

The rearrangement links TRBV5-1 to TRBJ2-1, with 7 bases identical to TRBD2. The CDR3 has 12 amino acids. The V segment lost 5 bases and the J segment 7 bases; nucleotides outside the gene matches: 3. Per germline, CDR1 SGHRS and CDR2 YFSETQ. The CDR3 DNA follows: TGCGCCAGCAGAGGGGAGGGGAATGAGCAGTTCTTC. It codes for CASRGEGNEQFF.

CDR3 sequence (DNA): TGTGCCAGCAGCTCGAGACTAGCGGGATTTGATGAGCAGTTCTTC. It translates to CASSSRLAGFDEQFF. The chain joins TRBV7-9 to TRBJ2-1; 11 bases fit TRBD2. The V and J ends lost 4 bases and 8 bases, in that order; junction bases with no gene match: 7. CDR1 is SEHNR, CDR2 FQNEAQ, per germline (reference sequence). This CDR3 spans 15 amino acids.

The rearrangement links TRBV5-1 to TRBJ2-7; 8 nucleotides agree with TRBD2. This CDR3 is 15 amino acids long. Trimming at V came to 0 bases and at J to 7 bases, leaving 9 bases not matched to a gene. From germline, CDR1 is SGHRS and CDR2 YFSETQ. This CDR3 is CASSLVPSGLGEQYF. CDR3 bases: TGCGCCAGCAGCTTGGTGCCTAGCGGGCTCGGAGAGCAGTACTTC.